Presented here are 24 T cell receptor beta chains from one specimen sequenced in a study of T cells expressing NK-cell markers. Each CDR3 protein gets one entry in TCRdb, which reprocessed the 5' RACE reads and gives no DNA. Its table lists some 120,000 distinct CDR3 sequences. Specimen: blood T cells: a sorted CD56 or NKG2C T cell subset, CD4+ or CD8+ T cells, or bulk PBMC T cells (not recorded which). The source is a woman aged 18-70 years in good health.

CDR3 loop: CASSGKASQNEQFF. The chain couples TRBV2 to TRBJ2-1; the D gene TCRdb calls, TRBD2, cannot be checked with no DNA. The CDR3 has 14 amino acids. Germline V CDR1 and CDR2: SNHLY, FYNNEI.

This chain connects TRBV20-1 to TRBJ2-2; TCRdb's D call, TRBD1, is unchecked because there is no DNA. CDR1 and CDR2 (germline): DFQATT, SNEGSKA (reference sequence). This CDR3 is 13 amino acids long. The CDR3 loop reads CSASQGPTGELFF.

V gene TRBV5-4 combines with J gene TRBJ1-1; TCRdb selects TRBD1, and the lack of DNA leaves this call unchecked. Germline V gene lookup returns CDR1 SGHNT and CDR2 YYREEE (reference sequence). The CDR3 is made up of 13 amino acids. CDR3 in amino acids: CASRSREDTEAFF. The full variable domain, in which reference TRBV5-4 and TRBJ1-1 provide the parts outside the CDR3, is ETGVTQSPTHLIKTRGQQVTLRCSSQSGHNTVSWYQQALGQGPQFIFQYYREEENGRGNFPPRFSGLQFPNYSSELNVNALELDDSALYLCASRSREDTEAFFGQGTRLTVV.

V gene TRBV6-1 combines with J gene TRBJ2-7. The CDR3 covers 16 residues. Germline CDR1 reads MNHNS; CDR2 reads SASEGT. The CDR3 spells CASSEALDWVTYEQYF.

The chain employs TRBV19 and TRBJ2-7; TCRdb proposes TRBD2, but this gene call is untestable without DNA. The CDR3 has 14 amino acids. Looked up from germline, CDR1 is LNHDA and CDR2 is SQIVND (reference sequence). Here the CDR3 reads CASSIDGSSAEQYF.

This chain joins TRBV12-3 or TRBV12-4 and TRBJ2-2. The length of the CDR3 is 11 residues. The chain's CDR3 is CGVLGTGELFF.

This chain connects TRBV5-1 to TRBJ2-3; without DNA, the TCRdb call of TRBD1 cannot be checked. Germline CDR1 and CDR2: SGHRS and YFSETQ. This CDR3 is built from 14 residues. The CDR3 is CASSFSGGGDTQYF.

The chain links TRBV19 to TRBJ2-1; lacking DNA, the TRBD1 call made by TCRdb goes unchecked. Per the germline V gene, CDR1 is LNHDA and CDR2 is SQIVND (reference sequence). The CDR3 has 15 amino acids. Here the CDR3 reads CASSPSVGAYNEQFF. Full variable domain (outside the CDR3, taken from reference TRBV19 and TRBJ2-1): DGGITQSPKYLFRKEGQNVTLSCEQNLNHDAMYWYRQDPGQGLRLIYYSQIVNDFQKGDIAEGYSVSREKKESFPLTVTSAQKNPTAFYLCASSPSVGAYNEQFFGPGTRLTVL.

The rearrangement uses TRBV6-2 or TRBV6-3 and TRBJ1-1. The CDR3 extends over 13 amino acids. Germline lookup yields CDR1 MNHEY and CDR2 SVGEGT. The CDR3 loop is CASRDGTYTEAFF.

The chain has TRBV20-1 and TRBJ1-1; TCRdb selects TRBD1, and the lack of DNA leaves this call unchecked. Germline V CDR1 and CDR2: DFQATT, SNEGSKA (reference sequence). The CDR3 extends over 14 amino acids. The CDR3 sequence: CSARLPTGASEAFF.

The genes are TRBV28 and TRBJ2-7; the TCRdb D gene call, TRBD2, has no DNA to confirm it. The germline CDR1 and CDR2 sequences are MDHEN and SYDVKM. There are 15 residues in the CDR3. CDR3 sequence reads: CASSSLAGGSYEQYF.

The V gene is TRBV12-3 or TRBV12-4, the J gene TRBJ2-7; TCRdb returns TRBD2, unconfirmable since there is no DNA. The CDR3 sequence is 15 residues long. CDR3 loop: CASSLTGLADHEQYF.

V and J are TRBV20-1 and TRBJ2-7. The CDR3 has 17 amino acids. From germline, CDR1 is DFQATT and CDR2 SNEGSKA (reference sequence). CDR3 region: CSARDGPTLGAPYEQYF.

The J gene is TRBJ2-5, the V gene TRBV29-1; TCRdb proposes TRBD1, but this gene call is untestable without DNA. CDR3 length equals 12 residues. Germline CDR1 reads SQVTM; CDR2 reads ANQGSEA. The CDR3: CSVVGGQETQYF.

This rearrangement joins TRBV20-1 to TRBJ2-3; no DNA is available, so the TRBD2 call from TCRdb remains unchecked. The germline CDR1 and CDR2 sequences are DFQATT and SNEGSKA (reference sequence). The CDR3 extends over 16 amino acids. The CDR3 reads CSANQGTFRLTDTQYF.

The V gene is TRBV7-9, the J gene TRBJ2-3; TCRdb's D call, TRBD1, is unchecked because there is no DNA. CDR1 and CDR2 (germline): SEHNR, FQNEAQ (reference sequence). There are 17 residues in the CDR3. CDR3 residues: CASSPRTGRGSTDTQYF.

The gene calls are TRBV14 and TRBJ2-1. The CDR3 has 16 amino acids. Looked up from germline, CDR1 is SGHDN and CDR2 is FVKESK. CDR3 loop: CASSQDFGGSYNEQFF.

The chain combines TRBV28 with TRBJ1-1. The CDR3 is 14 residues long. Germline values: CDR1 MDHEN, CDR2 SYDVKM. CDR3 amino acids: CASRFGSPNTEAFF.

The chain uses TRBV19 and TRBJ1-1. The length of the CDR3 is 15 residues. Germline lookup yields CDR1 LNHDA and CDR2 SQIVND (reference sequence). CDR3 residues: CASSVQFSMNTEAFF.

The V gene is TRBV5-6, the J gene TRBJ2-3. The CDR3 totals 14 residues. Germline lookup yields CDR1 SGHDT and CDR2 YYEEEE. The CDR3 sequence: CASSSDRSTDTQYF.

The chain's CDR3 is CSARGETGDVGTDTQYF. This chain joins TRBV20-1 and TRBJ2-3; TCRdb proposes TRBD1, but this gene call is untestable without DNA. The CDR3 has 17 residues. CDR1 and CDR2 (germline): DFQATT, SNEGSKA (reference sequence).

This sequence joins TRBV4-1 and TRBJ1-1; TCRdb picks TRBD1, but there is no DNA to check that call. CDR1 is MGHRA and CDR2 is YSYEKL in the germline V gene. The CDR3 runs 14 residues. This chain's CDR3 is CASSQVAGGTEAFF.

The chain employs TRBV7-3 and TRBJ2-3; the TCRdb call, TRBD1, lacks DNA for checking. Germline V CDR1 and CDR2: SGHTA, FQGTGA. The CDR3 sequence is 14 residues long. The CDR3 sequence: CASALGGSADTQYF.

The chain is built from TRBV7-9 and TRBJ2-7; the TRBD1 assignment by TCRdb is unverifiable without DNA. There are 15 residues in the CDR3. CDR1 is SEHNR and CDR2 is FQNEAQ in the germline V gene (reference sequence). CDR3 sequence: CASSPGRDMAYEQYF.